The rows below give T cell receptor beta chains drawn from one sample of a study of regulatory T cells in long-lasting Graves disease. TCRdb analysed the multiplex PCR reads with MiXCR anew, one entry per CDR3 protein. The table lists 200,000 to 250,000 distinct CDR3 sequences, around 18% of them singletons. Sequencing used peripheral blood mononuclear cells (PBMCs), obtained at new diagnosis, from a patient treated with antithyroid drugs. The receptors come from a female donor with Graves disease. Both conserved end residues are part of each CDR3. The D gene is left open where the match is weak. A row's size may be missing; if present it is once, few, many or a size class.

size	V	D	J	DNA	CDR3
.	TRBV6-1	.	TRBJ1-6	TGTGCCAGCAGTGAGACCCTAGTGAATTCACCCCTCCACTTT	CASSETLVNSPLHF
many	TRBV6-2/TRBV6-3	.	TRBJ2-1	TGTGCCAGCGCTCCCCTCTCCCGGGGCAATGAGCAGTTCTTC	CASAPLSRGNEQFF
many	TRBV3-1	TRBD2	TRBJ2-7	TGTGCCAGCAGCCCGGCTAGCGGACTCTACGAGCAGTACTTC	CASSPASGLYEQYF
many	TRBV7-3	.	TRBJ1-1	TGTGCCAGCAGCTTACACAGGGAGGGTGAAGCTTTCTTT	CASSLHREGEAFF
many	TRBV7-2	TRBD2	TRBJ2-2	TGTGCCAGCAGCTTAGCCATCGGACTAGCGGGAGCCGGGGAGCTGTTTTTT	CASSLAIGLAGAGELFF
.	TRBV15	.	TRBJ2-7	TGTGCCACCAGCAGAGAGTACTCAAGGGGAAGCTCCTACGAGCAGTACTTC	CATSREYSRGSSYEQYF
few	TRBV27	TRBD1	TRBJ1-4	TGTGCCAGCAGAAAGGAGGACAGGGATAGTGAAAAACTGTTTTTT	CASRKEDRDSEKLFF
.	TRBV9	.	TRBJ2-3	TGTGCCAGCAGCCCAGATACGCAGTATTTT	CASSPDTQYF
.	TRBV28	.	TRBJ1-2	TGTGCCAGCAGTGTAAAGACAGACTCTAACTATGGCTACACCTTC	CASSVKTDSNYGYTF
many	TRBV12-3/TRBV12-4	.	TRBJ2-7	TGTGCCAGCGGTGGGGACTCCTACGAGCAGTACTTC	CASGGDSYEQYF